The rows below give T cell receptor beta chains drawn from one sample of a study of vaccination and CD4 T cells after COVID-19. These receptors lack a known antigen. TCRdb ran MiXCR on the PCR reads and lists one entry per CDR3 protein. This table has more than 15,000 distinct CDR3 sequences, roughly 56% appearing once. The sample consisted of CD4+ T cells from blood, cultured in vitro, taken after SARS-CoV-2 vaccination. These receptors came from a human donor who had recovered from COVID-19. Each CDR3 is given with its conserved first and last residue. The D gene is left open where the match is weak. Expanded clones are given a class, and other clones once, few, many or no size at all.

d_gene	abundance	j_gene	v_gene	CDR3aa	CDR3nt
-	-	TRBJ1-5	TRBV27	CATLDSSGSPQHF	TGTGCCACTCTAGACAGTAGCGGGTCGCCCCAGCATTTT
-	-	TRBJ2-7	TRBV7-9	CASSFGGSYEQYF	TGTGCCAGCAGCTTCGGGGGTTCCTACGAGCAGTACTTC
TRBD2	-	TRBJ2-5	TRBV20-1	CSSIGTSGSETQYF	TGCAGTTCGATAGGTACTAGCGGGAGTGAGACCCAGTACTTC
-	-	TRBJ2-3	TRBV7-2	CASSPIAGSTDTQYF	TGTGCCAGCAGCCCTATCGCGGGTAGCACAGATACGCAGTATTTT
TRBD1	few	TRBJ1-2	TRBV20-1	CSAREIRTGLNYGYTF	TGCAGTGCTAGAGAAATTAGGACAGGGCTTAACTATGGCTACACCTTC
TRBD1	once	TRBJ1-1	TRBV7-3	CASSFPPGQGRVTEAFF	TGTGCCAGCAGCTTCCCACCGGGACAGGGGAGGGTCACTGAAGCTTTCTTT
-	-	TRBJ1-6	TRBV6-2/TRBV6-3	CASSRLDSPLHF	TGTGCCAGCAGTCGGCTCGACTCACCCCTCCACTTT
-	-	TRBJ1-5	TRBV2	CASSELVSNQPQHF	TGTGCCAGCAGTGAACTAGTTAGCAATCAGCCCCAGCATTTT
-	-	TRBJ1-2	TRBV6-1	CASSERDLYGYTF	TGTGCCAGCAGTGAACGGGACCTCTATGGCTACACCTTC
-	few	TRBJ1-2	TRBV7-6	CASSLDGSGYTF	TGTGCCAGCAGCTTAGACGGGAGCGGCTACACCTTC
-	-	TRBJ2-2	TRBV6-1	CASMEQLSNTGELFF	TGTGCCAGCATGGAGCAGCTATCGAACACCGGGGAGCTGTTTTTT